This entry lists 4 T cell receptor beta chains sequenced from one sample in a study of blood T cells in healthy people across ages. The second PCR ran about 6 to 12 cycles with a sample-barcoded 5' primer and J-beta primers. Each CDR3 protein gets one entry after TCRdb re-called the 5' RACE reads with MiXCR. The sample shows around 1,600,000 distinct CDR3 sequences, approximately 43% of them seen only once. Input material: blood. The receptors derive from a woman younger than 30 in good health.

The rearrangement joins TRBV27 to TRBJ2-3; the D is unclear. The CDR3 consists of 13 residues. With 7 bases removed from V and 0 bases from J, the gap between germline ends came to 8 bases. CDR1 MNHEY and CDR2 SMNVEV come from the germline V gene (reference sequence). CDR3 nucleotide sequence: TGTGCCAGCACCTCGGACAGCACAGATACGCAGTATTTT. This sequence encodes CASTSDSTDTQYF.

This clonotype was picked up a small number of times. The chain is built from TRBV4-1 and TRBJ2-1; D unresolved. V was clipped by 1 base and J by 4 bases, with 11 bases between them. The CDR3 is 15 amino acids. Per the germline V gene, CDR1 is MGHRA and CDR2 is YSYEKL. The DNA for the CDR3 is TGCGCCAGCAGCCAAGCAAATGGCGGTTACAATGAGCAGTTCTTC. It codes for CASSQANGGYNEQFF.

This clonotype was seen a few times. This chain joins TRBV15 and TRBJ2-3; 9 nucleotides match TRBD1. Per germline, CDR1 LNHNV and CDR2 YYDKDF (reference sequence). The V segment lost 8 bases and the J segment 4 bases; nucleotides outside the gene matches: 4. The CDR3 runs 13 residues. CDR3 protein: CATGDRASDTQYF. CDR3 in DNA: TGTGCCACCGGGGACAGGGCTTCAGATACGCAGTATTTT.

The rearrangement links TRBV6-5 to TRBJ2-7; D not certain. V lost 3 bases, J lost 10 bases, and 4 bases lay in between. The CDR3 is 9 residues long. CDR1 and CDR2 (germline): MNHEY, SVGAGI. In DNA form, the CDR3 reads TGTGCCAGCAGTTATGCCCAGTACTTC. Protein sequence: CASSYAQYF.